Sequencing of this T cell receptor beta chain was carried out in a study of blood T cell repertoires in COVID-19. Study-level background: Specimens from acute and convalescent COVID-19 originated in the United States, Italy and Spain. T cells, B-cell-depleted T cells, or PBMCs supplied cDNA or gDNA.

In the original processing: Cell counts per sample came from amplifying reference gene primers. Libraries were prepared by immunoSEQ multiplex PCR; TCRdb keeps only in-frame clonotypes and omits some of them. From that table come the V and J calls and clone size; the DNA was used to work out D and trimming. The sample includes roughly 250,000 clones, around nine tenths of them seen just once. The CDR3 is 14 residues long. V was cut by 2 bases and J by 4 bases, with 11 bases left in between. Germline V gives CDR1 GTSNPN, CDR2 SVGIG (reference sequence). The TCR was taken from a man aged 25 to 45 with acute or convalescent COVID-19. The sequenced sample was peripheral blood. The V and J genes are TRBV30 and TRBJ2-2; D gene ambiguous. The CDR3 DNA sequence: TGTGCCTGGAGTCTGGGCAGCTCCACCGGGGAGCTGTTTTTT. The encoded protein is CAWSLGSSTGELFF.